This TCR beta chain was recovered during a study of CD8 T cells in ankylosing spondylitis (dated by TCRdb to the late 2010s). About the study as a whole: To find TCR variants linked to disease, the study profiled T cell receptor beta repertoires in ankylosing spondylitis patients and healthy donors. The whole study cohort included about a hundred healthy donors and over 20 ankylosing spondylitis patients. Samples of peripheral blood were taken, and for ankylosing spondylitis patients, synovial fluid was collected as well. Results the study describes overall, beyond this receptor: The disease-linked clones were reported as significantly enriched in matched synovial fluid samples from ankylosing spondylitis patients. The disease-linked clones showed a CD8+ phenotype and occurred at relatively low frequencies in peripheral blood. Some TCR beta motif variants had previously been reported in synovial fluid and blood of reactive arthritis patients, which suggested common disease-initiation mechanisms. Blood from ankylosing spondylitis patients appeared to be characterized by a TCR beta motif made up of under ten highly homologous amino acid variants.

The instrument was an Illumina HiSeq 2500. Quantitative 5'-RACE with molecular barcodes was used to prepare TCR beta libraries. As for the authors' bioinformatics: A new computational method based on a probabilistic model of VDJ rearrangement was used to identify disease-linked TCR variants. Starting from the raw public reads, TCRdb applied fastp trimming at Q25, assembled clones with MiXCR and retained in-frame beta chains. Under each unique CDR3 protein, matching rows form one entry showing the most common genes and DNA. These V and J calls rely on TCRdb rather than the paper's analysis. In all, the sample holds about 250,000 distinct CDR3 sequences, and 32% of those were seen once. The leading ten clones occupy 4% to 5.5% of the sample. About this clonotype itself: There is no known antigen for this receptor. No much larger clone is present one base from it, and per-base qualities are unavailable.

Trimming at the junction amounts to 5 bases on V and 0 bases on J, and the germline ends lie 10 bases apart. Via the germline V gene, CDR1 is SGHVS and CDR2 FNYEAQ. The CDR3 measures 14 amino acids from cysteine to phenylalanine. The kept DNA is CDR3 alone, 42 bases in frame from the first base. The rearranged chain carries TRBV7-6 and TRBJ2-5; a tentative D call is TRBD2 (5 bases match). This TCR was recovered from a male donor with ankylosing spondylitis or in good health (not recorded which). Sequences were obtained from blood, either unsorted or a sorted T cell fraction (not recorded which). The DNA reads TGTGCCAGCAGCCCCCCGGGGTACCAAGAGACCCAGTACTTC. Its translation reads: CASSPPGYQETQYF. Here the CDR3 is joined to the reference TRBV7-6 and TRBJ2-5 genes, and the full variable domain is: GAGVSQSPRYKVTKRGQDVALRCDPISGHVSLYWYRQALGQGPEFLTYFNYEAQQDKSGLPNDRFSAERPEGSISTLTIQRTEQRDSAMYRCASSPPGYQETQYFGPGTRLLVL.